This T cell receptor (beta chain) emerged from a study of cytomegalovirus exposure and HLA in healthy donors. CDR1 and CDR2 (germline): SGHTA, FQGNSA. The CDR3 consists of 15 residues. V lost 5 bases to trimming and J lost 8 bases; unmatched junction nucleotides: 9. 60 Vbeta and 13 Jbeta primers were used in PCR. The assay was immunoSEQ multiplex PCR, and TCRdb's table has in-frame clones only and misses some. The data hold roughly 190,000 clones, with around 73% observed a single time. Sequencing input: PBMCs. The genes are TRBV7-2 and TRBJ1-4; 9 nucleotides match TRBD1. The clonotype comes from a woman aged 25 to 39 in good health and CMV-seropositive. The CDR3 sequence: CASSGPGQGKEKLFF. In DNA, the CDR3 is TGTGCCAGCAGCGGACCGGGACAGGGAAAGGAAAAACTGTTTTTT.